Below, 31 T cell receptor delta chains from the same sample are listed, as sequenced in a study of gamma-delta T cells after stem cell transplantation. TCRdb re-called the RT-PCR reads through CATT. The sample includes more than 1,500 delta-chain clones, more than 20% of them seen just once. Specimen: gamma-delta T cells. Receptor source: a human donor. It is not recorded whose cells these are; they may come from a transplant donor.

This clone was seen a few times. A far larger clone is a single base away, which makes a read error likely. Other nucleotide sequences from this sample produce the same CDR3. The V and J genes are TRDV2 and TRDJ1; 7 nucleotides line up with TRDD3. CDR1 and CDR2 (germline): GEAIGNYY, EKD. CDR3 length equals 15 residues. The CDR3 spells CACDHVGDKADKLIF. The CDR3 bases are TGTGCCTGTGACCACGTAGGGGATAAGGCCGATAAGCTCATCTTT.

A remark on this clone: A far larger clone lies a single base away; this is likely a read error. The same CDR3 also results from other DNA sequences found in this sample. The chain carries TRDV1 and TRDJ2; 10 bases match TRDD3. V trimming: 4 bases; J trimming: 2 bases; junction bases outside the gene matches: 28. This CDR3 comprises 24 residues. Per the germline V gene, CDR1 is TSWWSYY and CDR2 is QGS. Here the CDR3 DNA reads TGTGCTCTTGGGGGGACCCTTTACAGCAGTTCCCTCTACTGGGGGATGGGGTTGACAGCACAACTCTTCTTT. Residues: CALGGTLYSSSLYWGMGLTAQLFF.

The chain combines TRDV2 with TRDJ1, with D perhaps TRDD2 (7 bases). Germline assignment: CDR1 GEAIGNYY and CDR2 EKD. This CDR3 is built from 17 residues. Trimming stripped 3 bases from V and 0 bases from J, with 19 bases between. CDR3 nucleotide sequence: TGTGCCTGTGACTTCCTACGCGTGGGGGGAAACACCGATAAACTCATCTTT. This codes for CACDFLRVGGNTDKLIF.

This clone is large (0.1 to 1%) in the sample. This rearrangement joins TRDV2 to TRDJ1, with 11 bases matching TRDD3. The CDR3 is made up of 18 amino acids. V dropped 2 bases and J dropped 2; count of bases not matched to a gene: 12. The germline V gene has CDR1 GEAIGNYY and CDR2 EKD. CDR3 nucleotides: TGTGCCTGTGACAACGTTGAACTGGGGGATAAATCGACCGATAAACTCATCTTT. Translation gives CACDNVELGDKSTDKLIF.

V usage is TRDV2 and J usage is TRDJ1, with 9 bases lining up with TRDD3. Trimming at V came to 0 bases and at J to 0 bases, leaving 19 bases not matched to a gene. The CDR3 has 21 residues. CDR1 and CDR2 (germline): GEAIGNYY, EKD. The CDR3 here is CACDTVTGGERIADYTDKLIF. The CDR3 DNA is TGTGCCTGTGACACCGTAACTGGGGGAGAAAGGATTGCCGATTACACCGATAAACTCATCTTT.

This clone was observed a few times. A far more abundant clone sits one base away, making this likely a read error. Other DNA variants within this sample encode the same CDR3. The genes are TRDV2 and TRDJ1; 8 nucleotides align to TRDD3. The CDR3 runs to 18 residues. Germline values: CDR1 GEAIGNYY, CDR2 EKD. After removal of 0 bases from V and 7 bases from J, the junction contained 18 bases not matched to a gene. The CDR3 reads CACDTMGIHTTDNGKLIF. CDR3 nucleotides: TGTGCCTGTGACACCATGGGGATACATACCACAGATAATGGTAAACTCATCTTT.

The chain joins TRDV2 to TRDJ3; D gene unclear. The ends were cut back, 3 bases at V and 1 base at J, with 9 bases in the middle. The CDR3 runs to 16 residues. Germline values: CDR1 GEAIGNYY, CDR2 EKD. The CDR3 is CACDPVRSWDTRQMFF. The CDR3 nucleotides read TGTGCCTGTGACCCGGTCCGATCCTGGGACACCCGACAGATGTTTTTC.

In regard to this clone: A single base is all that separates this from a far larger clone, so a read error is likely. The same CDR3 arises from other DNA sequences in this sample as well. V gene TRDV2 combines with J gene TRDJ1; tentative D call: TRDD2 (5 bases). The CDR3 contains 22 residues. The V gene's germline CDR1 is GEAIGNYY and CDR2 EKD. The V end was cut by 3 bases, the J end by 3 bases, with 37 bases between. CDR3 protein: CACDALSPFRREGQSLPDKLIF. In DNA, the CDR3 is TGTGCCTGTGACGCCTTGTCCCCTTTCCGCCGCGAGGGACAATCCCTTCCCGATAAACTCATCTTT.

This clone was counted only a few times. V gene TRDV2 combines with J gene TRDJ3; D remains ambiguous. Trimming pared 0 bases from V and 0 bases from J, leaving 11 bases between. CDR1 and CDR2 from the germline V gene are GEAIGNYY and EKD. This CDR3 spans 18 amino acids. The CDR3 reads CACDTGWTSSWDTRQMFF. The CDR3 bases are TGTGCCTGTGACACCGGGTGGACAAGCTCCTGGGACACCCGACAGATGTTTTTC.

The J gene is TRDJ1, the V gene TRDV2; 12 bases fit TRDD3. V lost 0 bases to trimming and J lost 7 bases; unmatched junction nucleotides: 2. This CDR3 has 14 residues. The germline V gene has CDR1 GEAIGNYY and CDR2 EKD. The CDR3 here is CACDTLGDTSKLIF. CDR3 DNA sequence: TGTGCCTGTGACACCCTGGGGGATACGAGTAAACTCATCTTT.

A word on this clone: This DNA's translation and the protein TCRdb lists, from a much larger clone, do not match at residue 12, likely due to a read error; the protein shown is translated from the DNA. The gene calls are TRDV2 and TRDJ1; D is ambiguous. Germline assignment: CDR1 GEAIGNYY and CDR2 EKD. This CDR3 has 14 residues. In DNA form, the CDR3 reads TGTGCCTGTGACCCTTTAGCCCACACCGATAAACCCATCTTT. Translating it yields CACDPLAHTDKPIF.

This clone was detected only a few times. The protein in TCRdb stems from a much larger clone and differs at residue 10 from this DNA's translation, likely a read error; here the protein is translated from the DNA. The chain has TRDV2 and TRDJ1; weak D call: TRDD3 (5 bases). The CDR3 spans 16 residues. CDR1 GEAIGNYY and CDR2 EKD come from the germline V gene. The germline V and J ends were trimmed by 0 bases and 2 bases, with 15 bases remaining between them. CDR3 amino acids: CACDTLAPGRTDKLIF. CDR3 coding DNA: TGTGCCTGTGACACCCTGGCCCCGGGGAGGACCGATAAACTCATCTTT.

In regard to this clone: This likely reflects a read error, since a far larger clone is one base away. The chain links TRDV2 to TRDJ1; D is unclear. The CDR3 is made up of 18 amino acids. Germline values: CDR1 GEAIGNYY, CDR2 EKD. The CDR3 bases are TGTGCCTGTGACACCGTGGGCTGGTCCGGTGTAAAGACCGATAAACCCATCTTT. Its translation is CACDTVGWSGVKTDKPIF.

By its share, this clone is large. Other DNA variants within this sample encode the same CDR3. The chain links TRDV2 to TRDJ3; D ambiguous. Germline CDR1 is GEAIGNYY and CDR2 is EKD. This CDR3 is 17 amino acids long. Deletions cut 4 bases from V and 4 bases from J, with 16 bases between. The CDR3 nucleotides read TGTGCCTGTGATAGTACTGAAGCGACTTGGGACACCCGACAGATGTTTTTC. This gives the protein CACDSTEATWDTRQMFF.

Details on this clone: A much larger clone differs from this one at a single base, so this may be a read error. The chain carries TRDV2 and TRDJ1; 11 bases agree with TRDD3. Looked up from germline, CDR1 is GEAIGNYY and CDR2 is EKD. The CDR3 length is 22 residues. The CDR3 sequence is CAYDIVGPTVLGDKNVTDKLIF. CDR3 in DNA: TGTGCCTATGACATTGTTGGTCCTACTGTACTGGGGGATAAAAACGTGACCGATAAACTCATCTTT.

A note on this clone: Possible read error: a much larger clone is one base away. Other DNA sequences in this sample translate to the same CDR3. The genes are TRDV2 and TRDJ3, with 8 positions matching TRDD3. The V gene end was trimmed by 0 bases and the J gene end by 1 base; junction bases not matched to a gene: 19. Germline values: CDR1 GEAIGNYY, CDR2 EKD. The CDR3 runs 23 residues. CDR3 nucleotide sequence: TGTGCCTGTGACACCATATCGATGGGGGATCCTCGTCAGGAGTCCTGGGACACCCGACAGATGTTTTTC. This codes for CACDTISMGDPRQESWDTRQMFF.

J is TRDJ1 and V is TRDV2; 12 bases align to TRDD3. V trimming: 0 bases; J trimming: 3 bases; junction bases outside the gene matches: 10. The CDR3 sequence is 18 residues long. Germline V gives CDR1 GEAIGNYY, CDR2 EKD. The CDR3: CACDTLLGDTGSPDKLIF. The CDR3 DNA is TGTGCCTGTGACACCCTACTGGGGGATACCGGGTCTCCCGATAAACTCATCTTT.

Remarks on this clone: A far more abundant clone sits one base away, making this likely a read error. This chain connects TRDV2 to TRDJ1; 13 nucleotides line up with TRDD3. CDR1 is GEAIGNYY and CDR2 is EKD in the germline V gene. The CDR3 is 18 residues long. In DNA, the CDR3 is TGTGCCCGTGACACCGTCCGTACTGGGGGATACGCAACCGATAAACTCATCTTT. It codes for CARDTVRTGGYATDKLIF.

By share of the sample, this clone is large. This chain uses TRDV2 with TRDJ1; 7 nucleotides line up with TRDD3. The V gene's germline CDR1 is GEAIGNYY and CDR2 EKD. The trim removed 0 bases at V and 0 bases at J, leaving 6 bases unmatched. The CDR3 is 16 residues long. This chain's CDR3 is CACDTVGDLYTDKLIF. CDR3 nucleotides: TGTGCCTGTGACACCGTGGGGGACCTGTACACCGATAAACTCATCTTT.

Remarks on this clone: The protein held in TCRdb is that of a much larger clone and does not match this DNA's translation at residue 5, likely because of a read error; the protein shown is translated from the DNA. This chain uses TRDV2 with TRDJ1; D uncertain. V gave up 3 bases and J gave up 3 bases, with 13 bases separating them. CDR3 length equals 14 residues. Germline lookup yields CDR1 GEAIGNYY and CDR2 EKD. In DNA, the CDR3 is TGTGCCTGTGACCTTATCGTAAAGGCCGATAAACTCATCTTT. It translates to CACDLIVKADKLIF.

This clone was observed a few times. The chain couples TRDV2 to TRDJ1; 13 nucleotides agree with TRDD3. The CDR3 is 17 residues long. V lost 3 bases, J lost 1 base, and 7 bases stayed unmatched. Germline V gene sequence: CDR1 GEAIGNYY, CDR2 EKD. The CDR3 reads CACDPLLGDTGTDKLIF. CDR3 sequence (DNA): TGTGCCTGTGACCCGTTACTGGGGGATACGGGCACCGATAAACTCATCTTT.

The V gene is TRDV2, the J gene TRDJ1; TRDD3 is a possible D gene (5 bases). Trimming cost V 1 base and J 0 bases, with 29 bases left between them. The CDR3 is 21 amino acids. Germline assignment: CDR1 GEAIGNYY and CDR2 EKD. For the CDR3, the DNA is TGTGCCTGTGACACAATCCCCGAATCCGGGGGCCCAGCCCGTCACACCGATAAACTCATCTTT. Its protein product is CACDTIPESGGPARHTDKLIF.

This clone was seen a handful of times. CDR3 loop: CACDTVSPLLGDRRVPDKLIF. As DNA, the CDR3 is TGTGCCTGTGACACCGTTTCCCCCCTACTGGGGGATAGGAGGGTCCCCGATAAACTCATCTTT. The rearrangement joins TRDV2 to TRDJ1, with 11 bases aligning to TRDD3. V was clipped by 0 bases and J by 3 bases; unmatched bases: 20. This CDR3 is built from 21 residues. Per the germline V gene, CDR1 is GEAIGNYY and CDR2 is EKD.

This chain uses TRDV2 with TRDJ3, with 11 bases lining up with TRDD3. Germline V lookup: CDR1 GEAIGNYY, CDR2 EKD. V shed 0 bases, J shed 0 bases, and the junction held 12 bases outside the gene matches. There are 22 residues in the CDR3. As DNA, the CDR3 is TGTGCCTGTGACACCGTTTTGGGGGATACGGCCCCGGACTCCTGGGACACCCGACAGATGTTTTTC. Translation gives CACDTVLGDTAPDSWDTRQMFF.

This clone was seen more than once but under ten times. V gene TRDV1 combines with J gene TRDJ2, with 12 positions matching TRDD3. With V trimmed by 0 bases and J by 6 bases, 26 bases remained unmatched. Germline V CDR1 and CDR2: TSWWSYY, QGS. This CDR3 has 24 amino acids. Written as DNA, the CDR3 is TGTGCTCTTGGGGAACTCTCCTCGCTACTATCGTACTGGGGGATACTGATCGCCCCAGCACAACTCTTCTTT. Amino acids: CALGELSSLLSYWGILIAPAQLFF.

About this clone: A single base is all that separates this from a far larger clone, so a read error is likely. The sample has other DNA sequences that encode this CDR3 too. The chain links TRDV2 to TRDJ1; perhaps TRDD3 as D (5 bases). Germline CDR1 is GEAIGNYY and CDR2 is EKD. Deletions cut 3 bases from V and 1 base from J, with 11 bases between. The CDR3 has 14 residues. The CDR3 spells CACDVLGGTDKLIF. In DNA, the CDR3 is TGTGCCTGTGACGTGCTGGGCGGCACCGATAAACTCATCTTT.

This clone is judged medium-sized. CDR3 DNA: TGTGCCTGTGACGACATACTGGGGGAAAAACTCATCTTT. This translates into CACDDILGEKLIF. V is TRDV2 and J is TRDJ1; 9 bases align to TRDD3. The V gene's germline CDR1 is GEAIGNYY and CDR2 EKD. The J segment lost 8 bases and the V segment lost 3 bases, leaving 6 bases of the junction unmatched. This CDR3 is 13 amino acids long.

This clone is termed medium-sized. This CDR3 is CAGQGIEGTDKLIF. The CDR3 DNA reads as TGTGCCGGTCAGGGGATTGAGGGCACCGATAAACTCATCTTT. The V call is TRDV2, the J call TRDJ1, with D perhaps matching TRDD3 (6 bases). CDR1 and CDR2 (germline): GEAIGNYY, EKD. The CDR3 is 14 residues long. Trimming removed 9 bases from V and 1 base from J, with 17 bases in between.

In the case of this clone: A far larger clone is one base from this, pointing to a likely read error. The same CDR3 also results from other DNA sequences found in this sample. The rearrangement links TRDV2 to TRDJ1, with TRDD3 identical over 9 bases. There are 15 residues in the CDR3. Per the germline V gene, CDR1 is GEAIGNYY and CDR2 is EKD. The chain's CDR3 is CACDLLGDYTDKLIF. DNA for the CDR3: TGCGCCTGTGATTTACTGGGGGACTACACCGATAAACTCATCTTT.

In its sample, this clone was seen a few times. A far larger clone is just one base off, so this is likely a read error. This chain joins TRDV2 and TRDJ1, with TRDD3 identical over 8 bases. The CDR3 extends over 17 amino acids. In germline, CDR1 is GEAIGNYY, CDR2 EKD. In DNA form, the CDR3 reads TGTGCCCGTGACACGATACTGGGGGCCCGGTACACCGATAAACTCATCTTT. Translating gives CARDTILGARYTDKLIF.

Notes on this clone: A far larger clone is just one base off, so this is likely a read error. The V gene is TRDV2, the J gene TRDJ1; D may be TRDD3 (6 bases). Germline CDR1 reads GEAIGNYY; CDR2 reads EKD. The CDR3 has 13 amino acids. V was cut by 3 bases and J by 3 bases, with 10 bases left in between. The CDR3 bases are TGTGCCTGTGACGCCTTGGGGGCCGATAAACTCATCTTT. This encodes CACDALGADKLIF.